Below are 12 T cell receptor beta chains sequenced from a single sample in a study of T cell repertoires in cytomegalovirus infection. TCRdb re-called the reads with MiXCR, one entry per CDR3 protein. The sample has 550,000 to 700,000 distinct CDR3 sequences, just under 40% seen once. What these receptors recognize is not known. The specimen comprised cultured PBMCs, sampled from culture after CMV antigen stimulation. The receptors originated from a human donor in good health (CMV status not recorded). Some clones in this sample may be carry-over from other donors' samples.

This clonotype has only a few counts. The chain recombines TRBV12-3 or TRBV12-4 with TRBJ1-1; 8 bases map to TRBD1. V was clipped by 6 bases and J by 11 bases; unmatched bases: 8. This CDR3 region has 12 residues. The CDR3 region has the DNA TGTGCCAGCAGGGGGACAGGCAGTAGGGCTTTCTTT. It specifies CASRGTGSRAFF.

V gene TRBV12-3 or TRBV12-4 combines with J gene TRBJ1-2, with D uncertain. This CDR3 region has 18 residues. Trimming pared 0 bases from V and 2 bases from J, leaving 19 bases between. The CDR3 loop reads CASSLAGWGSVPNYGYTF. DNA for the CDR3: TGTGCCAGCAGTTTAGCGGGATGGGGTTCGGTACCCAACTATGGCTACACCTTC.

V gene TRBV6-5 combines with J gene TRBJ2-1, with 9 bases that match TRBD2. The V gene's germline CDR1 is MNHEY and CDR2 SVGAGI. After removal of 5 bases from V and 2 bases from J, the junction contained 7 bases not matched to a gene. The length of the CDR3 is 16 residues. The CDR3 loop reads CASSKIAGVTYNEQFF. The CDR3 DNA follows: TGTGCCAGCAGTAAAATAGCGGGAGTTACCTACAATGAGCAGTTCTTC.

J is TRBJ2-1 and V is TRBV7-9, with TRBD1 matching 7 bases. The length of the CDR3 is 16 residues. The J segment lost 7 bases and the V segment lost 5 bases, leaving 14 bases of the junction unmatched. Germline V gives CDR1 SEHNR, CDR2 FQNEAQ (reference sequence). DNA of the CDR3: TGTGCCAGCAGCCTACGACGACAGGGTTGGATGAATGAGCAGTTCTTC. It specifies CASSLRRQGWMNEQFF.

This chain connects TRBV4-1 to TRBJ1-5, with D tentatively TRBD1 (6 bases). V dropped 0 bases and J dropped 8 bases, with 14 bases sitting between them. The CDR3 contains 15 residues. CDR1 MGHRA and CDR2 YSYEKL come from the germline V gene. The CDR3 spells CASSQEGGGGEPQHF. CDR3 sequence (DNA): TGCGCCAGCAGCCAAGAAGGAGGGGGTGGTGAGCCCCAGCATTTT.

The rearrangement links TRBV15 to TRBJ2-3; D remains unclear. The germline gives CDR1 LNHNV, CDR2 YYDKDF (reference sequence). The V and J ends lost 4 bases and 0 bases respectively, with 14 bases between them. The CDR3 covers 16 residues. The CDR3 DNA reads as TGTGCCACCAGCACAGGCACCCTTAAGAGCACAGATACGCAGTATTTT. Amino acid sequence: CATSTGTLKSTDTQYF. The entire variable domain, with the rest obtained from reference TRBV15 and TRBJ2-3, is as follows: DAMVIQNPRYQVTQFGKPVTLSCSQTLNHNVMYWYQQKSSQAPKLLFHYYDKDFNNEADTPDNFQSRRPNTSFCFLDIRSPGLGDTAMYLCATSTGTLKSTDTQYFGPGTRLTVL.

This clonotype has a single count. The V and J genes are TRBV2 and TRBJ2-7; tentative D call: TRBD1 (6 bases). The ends were cut back, 7 bases at V and 3 bases at J, with 19 bases in the middle. The germline CDR1 and CDR2 sequences are SNHLY and FYNNEI. This CDR3 has 15 amino acids. The CDR3 coding sequence is TGTGCCAGCACCCGGGCGGACAGCGAATTCTACGAGCAGTACTTC. As protein: CASTRADSEFYEQYF.

The chain is built from TRBV5-4 and TRBJ2-1; perhaps TRBD1 as D (7 bases). The CDR3 contains 11 residues. CDR1 is SGHNT and CDR2 is YYREEE in the germline V gene (reference sequence). Trimming left V 4 bases short and J 12 bases short, with 11 bases between. The CDR3 nucleotides are TGTGCCAGCAGCGGGGGGACAGCGCAGTTCTTC. Amino acids: CASSGGTAQFF.

The chain carries TRBV28 and TRBJ2-3; D could derive from TRBD1 or TRBD2 (5 bases each). Germline CDR1 reads MDHEN; CDR2 reads SYDVKM. CDR3 length: 16 amino acids. Trimming pared 2 bases from V and 2 bases from J, leaving 14 bases between. The CDR3 nucleotides read TGTGCCAGCAGTTTAAACCGCTGGGGGAACACAGATACGCAGTATTTT. Translating it yields CASSLNRWGNTDTQYF.

This clonotype showed up just a few times. The J gene is TRBJ2-7, the V gene TRBV7-2; D ambiguous. This CDR3 is built from 13 residues. Trimming pared 1 base from V and 6 bases from J, leaving 10 bases between. Germline values: CDR1 SGHTA, CDR2 FQGNSA. CDR3 bases: TGTGCCAGCAGCTTAGTTCGGACCACCGAGCAGTACTTC. Translation: CASSLVRTTEQYF.

This clonotype appeared a few times. This rearrangement joins TRBV7-9 to TRBJ1-3; no definite D call. The CDR3 is 14 residues long. The V gene's germline CDR1 is SEHNR and CDR2 FQNEAQ (reference sequence). V shed 2 bases and J shed 1 base, with 6 bases lying between them. CDR3 in amino acids: CASSLHGSGNTIYF. As DNA, the CDR3 is TGTGCCAGCAGCTTACACGGATCTGGAAACACCATATATTTT.

This clonotype was recorded a few times. The chain employs TRBV6-1 and TRBJ2-7; 10 bases are a match to TRBD1. The CDR3 sequence is 15 residues long. V trimming: 6 bases; J trimming: 3 bases; junction bases outside the gene matches: 8. Germline-derived CDR1 and CDR2 are MNHNS and SASEGT. The DNA of the CDR3 is TGTGCCAGCAGAGCCGCCGGGACAGGGGACTACGAGCAGTACTTC. The encoded protein is CASRAAGTGDYEQYF.